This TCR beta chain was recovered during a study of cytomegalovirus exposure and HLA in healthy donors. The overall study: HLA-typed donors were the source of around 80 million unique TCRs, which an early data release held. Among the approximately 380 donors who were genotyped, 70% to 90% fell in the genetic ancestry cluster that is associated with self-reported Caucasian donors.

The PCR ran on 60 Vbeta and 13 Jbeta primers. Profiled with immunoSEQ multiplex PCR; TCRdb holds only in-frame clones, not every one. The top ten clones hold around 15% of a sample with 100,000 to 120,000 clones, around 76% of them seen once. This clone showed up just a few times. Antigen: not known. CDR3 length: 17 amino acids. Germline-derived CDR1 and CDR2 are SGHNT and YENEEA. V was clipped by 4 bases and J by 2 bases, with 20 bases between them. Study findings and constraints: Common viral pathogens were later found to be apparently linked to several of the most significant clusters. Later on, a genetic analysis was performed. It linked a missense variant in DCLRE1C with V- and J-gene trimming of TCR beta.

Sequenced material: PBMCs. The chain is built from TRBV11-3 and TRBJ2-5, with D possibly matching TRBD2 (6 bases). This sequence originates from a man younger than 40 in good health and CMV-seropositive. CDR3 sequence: CASSSSISGGEQETQYF. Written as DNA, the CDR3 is TGTGCCAGCAGCTCCTCAATATCCGGGGGTGAGCAAGAGACCCAGTACTTC.